This TCR beta chain was found in a study of shared clonotypes between healthy human individuals. General observations from the study: Memory subsets generally showed lower estimated richness than naive subsets.

Only in-frame clones appear in the TCRdb table, and some are missing; sequencing was by immunoSEQ multiplex PCR. The sample carries roughly 1,000,000 clones, about 80% recorded once. To note about this clone: The antigen remains undetermined.

From germline, CDR1 is SQVTM and CDR2 ANQGSEA. The V and J ends lost 6 bases and 4 bases respectively, with 36 bases between them. The CDR3 extends over 20 amino acids. The sample was memory CD4+ T cells from PBMCs. Subset indicated: CD45RA-negative fraction. This chain connects TRBV29-1 to TRBJ2-5; a possible D gene is TRBD2 (8 bases). This TCR was recovered from a man aged 18 to 30 in good health. Some clones in this sample may be carry-over from other donors' samples. The CDR3 DNA sequence: TGCAGCGTGCAGATGACACAGGGGTCGACGGGAGGGAGGGGGGCAGAGACCCAGTACTTC. Translated, it gives CSVQMTQGSTGGRGAETQYF.